This entry features one T cell receptor beta chain sequence. Its antigen remains unidentified. The library was prepared using the immunoSEQ multiplex PCR assay. A mixture of 60 forward primers for TCR Vbeta segments and 13 reverse primers for TCR Jbeta segments was used in the multiplex PCR. The CDR3 region of rearranged TCR beta genes was amplified from genomic DNA by a multiplex PCR assay. The amplified TCR beta libraries were sequenced on the Illumina HiSeq System as 87-base-pair reads. The paper's data handling went like this. In a later analysis, 80 million or so unique TCR beta chains were counted across the roughly 670 repertoires, and approximately 11 million of these chains were shared by at least two donors. Raw reads were error-corrected and collapsed into unique sequences with a nearest-neighbor algorithm that merged closely related sequences to remove PCR and sequencing errors. To assign V, D and J gene segments, CDR3 sequences were aligned to IMGT reference sequences. For a sequence to be retained, a match of at least six nucleotides to both a V gene segment and a J gene segment was required. A rearrangement counted as productive if the CDR3 had no stop codons and remained in frame with V and J, and every other rearrangement counted as non-productive. Following IMGT convention, CDR3 was defined as the stretch from the second conserved V-encoded cysteine up to the conserved J-encoded phenylalanine. The earlier analysis of some 550 of the donors excluded any sequence lacking an unambiguous match to a single V gene segment. In an earlier analysis of approximately 500 of the donors, a V segment was called functional when productive rearrangements were above 56.7%, and segregating when the standard deviation between donors exceeded 5%. To diagnose cytomegalovirus status from the catalog of TCR beta chain sequences, a statistical classification framework was built. A later analysis assigned V and J genes by comparing TCR nucleotide sequences with IMGT/GENE-DB human TR gene sequences. In a later analysis, CDR3 sequences and most-parsimonious VDJ recombination scenarios were assigned using the TCRdist pipeline. In a later analysis, each TCR beta chain was defined by its CDR3 amino acid sequence together with its V-gene family, and reads without a unique V-gene family were excluded. As a way to deal with suspected cross-contamination and a sequencing artifact, a later analysis dropped 500 to 700 nucleotide sequences that were highly shared and had low generation probability. For each public chain, a later analysis derived a clonal expansion index from normalized ranks of inferred template counts within each repertoire. A later analysis computed generation probabilities with a VDJ recombination model fitted to out-of-frame rearrangements, and checked the results against IGoR. In a later analysis, hypergeometric tests were used to score TCR-TCR, TCR-HLA and TCR-CMV co-occurrence, with a repertoire-size bias correction applied to TCR pairs. False discovery rates were estimated in a later analysis by permuting HLA or CMV assignments 20 times. In a later analysis, co-occurring TCRs were grouped using DBSCAN, with TCRdist sequence similarity added in when clustering inside HLA-allele-positive subsets. Repertoires with fewer than 30,000 or more than 120,000 public chains were left out of co-occurrence clustering, as were five repertoires with anomalous nucleotide sharing. TCRdb retrieved this table from immuneACCESS and kept in-frame rearrangements only. Not all clones are present; in checked studies, unresolved V genes account for under half, and no reason is known for the remainder. Clone size and the V and J calls come from that table; the DNA yielded D and trimming. In this sample's table one finds 200,000 to 250,000 clones. The top ten clonotypes cover 0.75% to 1% of the sample.

This sample was included in a study of cytomegalovirus exposure and HLA in healthy donors (dated by TCRdb to about 2017). Notes on the research overall: An earlier analysis of some 600 of the donors reported 250 to 300 Gb of sequence data and approximately 120 million unique TCR beta sequences obtained from about 170 million T cells. The T cell repertoires of 700 or so subjects were profiled by immunosequencing and related to cytomegalovirus serostatus. An early release covering about 600 HLA-typed donors comprised about 300 gigabases of sequencing data and 65 million to 100 million unique TCR sequences. To decide whether each TCR beta V gene segment behaved as functional or pseudogenic, an earlier analysis of over 500 of the donors relied on high-throughput TCR beta sequencing. On average, roughly 200,000 unique TCR beta nucleotide sequences were sequenced per donor among some 430 genotyped donors of the cohort, with roughly 18% of those sequences being non-productive. Four to six DR-DQ haplotypes were handled as single units for association and clustering, since linkage in the cohort was strong. Besides the first cohort of 666 subjects, a separate validation cohort made up of about 120 different subjects was used. Among the roughly 400 genotyped donors, under 90% belonged to the genetic ancestry cluster associated with self-reported Caucasian donors. HLA typing covered class I and class II loci at four-digit resolution. To study patterns of TCR occurrence, a later analysis re-analyzed previously published TCR beta repertoires from hundreds of donors and added high-resolution HLA genotyping. The study aimed to test whether signatures of past pathogen exposure could be identified by cataloging public T cell receptors. The number of typed donors differed by locus: about 620-640 for A, B, C, DRB1 and DQB1; some 540 for DQA1; some 610 for DPA1; and 400 to 480 for DPB1. Alongside the repertoire data, information on donor age, sex, ethnicity and CMV serostatus was compiled. All discovery cohort repertoires had been generated on a single sequencing platform. In a later genetic analysis, genome-wide SNP genotypes for about three fifths of the 666 donors were used, and that subset was treated as a discovery cohort. Rather than drawing on any new phenotypic data, the later analysis identified candidate immune exposures from TCR beta sequences and the way those sequences occurred across donors. The study combined high-throughput TCR immunosequencing, statistical association of individual TCRs with disease status, and machine learning to predict cytomegalovirus infection status.

CDR1 WSHSY and CDR2 SAAADI were looked up in the germline V gene. Trimming takes 10 bases off V and 8 bases off J; junction bases not matched to a gene: 19. The CDR3 has 16 amino acids, counting the end cysteine and phenylalanine. Only the CDR3 DNA is retained, 48 bases long and in frame from the first base. Study-wide findings and limitations: This cohort had only TCR beta chains sequenced, and the lack of alpha or paired-chain data limited which features could be detected. Three of the identified cytomegalovirus-associated TCR beta chains were confirmed in vitro to be specific for cytomegalovirus antigens. Assigning TCR associations to individual alleles was difficult when HLA alleles, especially DR and DQ, strongly co-occurred. Linkage disequilibrium might explain the correlated functional status among segregating V segments, but an unknown experimental factor could not be excluded. An association between a missense DCLRE1C variant and V-gene and J-gene trimming of TCR beta chains was found in a later genetic analysis and replicated in an independent cohort. Sequencing depth was assumed to be roughly uniform across donors in the presence/absence analyses, though that assumption may not hold. At a false discovery rate of 0.05, a later analysis linked some 17,000 TCR beta sequences to specific HLA alleles. In a later analysis, HLA-associated TCR beta chains showed more clonal expansion and lower generation probabilities than non-associated chains that were equally common. Most TCR sequences were seen in very few donors, while some public TCRs were found in many individuals. Immune exposure information for the cohort was limited to CMV serostatus. Some IMGT-functional V segments, including TRBV6-2 and TRBV6-3, could not be distinguished by the 87-base-pair reads and were therefore excluded. According to a later analysis, parvovirus B19, influenza, CMV and Epstein-Barr virus appeared linked to several top co-occurrence clusters. The classifier was reported to diagnose cytomegalovirus status with high specificity and sensitivity in both the original and validation cohorts. It was suggested by the authors that the approach could potentially be generalized to other disease states and immunological phenotypes. In an earlier analysis of 587 of the donors, most TCR beta V segments appeared in productive rearrangements about 87% or about 30% of the time, broadly matching IMGT annotations. A further reported finding was that TCR beta sequences accurately predicted the HLA-A and HLA-B alleles for most subjects in the first cohort. In a later genetic analysis, fewer N-insertions in productive TCRs were reported among donors in an Asian-associated ancestry cluster than the roughly 670-donor mean. In a later analysis, most CMV-associated TCR beta chains were found to appear HLA-restricted, with HLA associations seemingly driven largely by CMV exposure. The earlier analysis of 587 of the donors excluded roughly 17 rarely observed V segments, including chromosome 9 orphons, because counts were too low. The sequencing pipeline was judged likely to have produced a cluster of highly shared sequence variants as a technical artifact. In the study, approximately 160 TCR beta chains were listed as associated with cytomegalovirus. HLA typing was unavailable for some donors at each locus, so association tests used only the typed subset. According to a later analysis, TCR association rates differed among HLA loci, with DRB1 alleles showing the most associated TCRs and HLA-C alleles showing the fewest.

The cohort comprised under 700 healthy bone marrow donors. Cohort members were all nominally healthy when sampled, although unrecorded immune exposures were likely present. The donor was CMV seropositive and was included in the group of 270 or so seropositive cohort members. Every donor gave a peripheral blood sample, and the peripheral blood mononuclear cells from that sample were used for TCR beta sequencing. Genomic DNA was extracted from the blood cell samples with the Qiagen DNeasy Blood Extraction Kit. Sequenced material: PBMCs. The clonotype was recovered from a woman aged 30 to 39 in good health and CMV-seropositive. The V and J segments used are TRBV10-2 and TRBJ2-1, with 8 middle bases fitting TRBD2. The DNA is TGCGCCACCGCCATCGGGCGGGGGGTTGAGGTCTATGAGCAGTTCTTC. Its amino acids are CATAIGRGVEVYEQFF.